Listed here is a single T cell receptor beta chain. The PCR was carried out with 60 Vbeta primers and 13 Jbeta primers. Using immunoSEQ multiplex PCR, the repertoire was profiled, and TCRdb retains in-frame clones only, with some absent. The repertoire has under 80,000 clones, 70% to 75% of them found once; the top ten carry under 6%. This record belongs to a study of cytomegalovirus exposure and HLA in healthy donors. From germline, CDR1 is MGHRA and CDR2 YSYEKL. The CDR3 has 14 residues. V shed 1 base and J shed 7 bases, with 10 bases lying between them. The J gene is TRBJ2-2, the V gene TRBV4-1; D is unclear. This clonotype originated in a woman aged 25 to 39 in good health and CMV-seronegative. The specimen sequenced was PBMCs. In DNA, the CDR3 is TGCGCCAGCAGCCAAGTCGAAGCCGTCGGGGAGCTGTTTTTT. Translated, it gives CASSQVEAVGELFF.